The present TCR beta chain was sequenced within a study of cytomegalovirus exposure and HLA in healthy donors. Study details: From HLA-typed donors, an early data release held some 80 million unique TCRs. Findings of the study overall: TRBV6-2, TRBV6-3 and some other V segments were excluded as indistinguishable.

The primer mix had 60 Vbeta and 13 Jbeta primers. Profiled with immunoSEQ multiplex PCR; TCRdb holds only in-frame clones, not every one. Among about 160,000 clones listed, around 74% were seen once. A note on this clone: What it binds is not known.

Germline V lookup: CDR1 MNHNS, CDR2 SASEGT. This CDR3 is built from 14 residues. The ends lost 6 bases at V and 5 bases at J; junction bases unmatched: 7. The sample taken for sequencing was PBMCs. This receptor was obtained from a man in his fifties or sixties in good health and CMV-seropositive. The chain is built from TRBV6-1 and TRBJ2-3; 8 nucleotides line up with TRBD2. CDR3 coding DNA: TGTGCCAGCAGACGGACTAGCCCGGGAGATACGCAGTATTTT. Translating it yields CASRRTSPGDTQYF.